A selection of T cell receptor beta chains follows, all from one sample in a study of T cells in Graves' hyperthyroidism and ophthalmopathy. TCRdb used MiXCR to reprocess the multiplex PCR reads, holding one entry per CDR3 protein. The repertoire holds roughly 700,000 distinct CDR3 sequences, approximately 36% seen once, with roughly 31% in the top ten. Sequenced sample: blood. The source of these receptors is a woman aged 40 to 50 with Graves' hyperthyroidism. Each CDR3 is given with its conserved first and last residue. D genes are given only for firm matches. Not all rows give a size; the values are once, few, many and, for expanded clones, a class.

clone size: NA
D gene: NA
J gene: TRBJ1-2
CDR3 length: 11
V gene: TRBV7-2
CDR3 DNA: TGTGTCGGGGAAGTTAACTATGGCTACACCTTC
CDR3 protein: CVGEVNYGYTF

clone size: NA
D gene: NA
J gene: TRBJ1-5
CDR3 length: 13
V gene: TRBV19
CDR3 DNA: TGTGCCAGTAGTGCAGGGGAGAATCAGCCCCAGCATTTT
CDR3 protein: CASSAGENQPQHF

clone size: many
D gene: NA
J gene: TRBJ1-1
CDR3 length: 13
V gene: TRBV2
CDR3 DNA: TGTGCCAGCAGAGCAGACGCGAACACTGAAGCTTTCTTT
CDR3 protein: CASRADANTEAFF

clone size: NA
D gene: TRBD2
J gene: TRBJ2-2
CDR3 length: 16
V gene: TRBV9
CDR3 DNA: TGTGCCAGCAGCGTCACTCTAGCGGGAAGCACCGGGGAGCTGTTTTTT
CDR3 protein: CASSVTLAGSTGELFF

clone size: NA
D gene: NA
J gene: TRBJ1-5
CDR3 length: 15
V gene: TRBV10-2
CDR3 DNA: TGCGCCAGCAGTGAGTCGATTGGGATGGAACAGCCCCAGCATTTT
CDR3 protein: CASSESIGMEQPQHF

clone size: NA
D gene: NA
J gene: TRBJ2-7
CDR3 length: 14
V gene: TRBV12-3/TRBV12-4
CDR3 DNA: TGTGCCACCGCGTGGGCTTTGGGGTCCTACGAGCAGTACTTC
CDR3 protein: CATAWALGSYEQYF

clone size: many
D gene: NA
J gene: TRBJ1-6
CDR3 length: 17
V gene: TRBV7-2
CDR3 DNA: TGTGCCAGCAGCTTGACCGGCTGGGGTTCCTATAATTCACCCCTCCACTTT
CDR3 protein: CASSLTGWGSYNSPLHF

clone size: NA
D gene: NA
J gene: TRBJ1-2
CDR3 length: 14
V gene: TRBV12-3/TRBV12-4
CDR3 DNA: TGTGCCAGCAGTTTAAATGGCTGGGGGGTAGGCTACACCTTC
CDR3 protein: CASSLNGWGVGYTF

clone size: many
D gene: NA
J gene: TRBJ1-1
CDR3 length: 13
V gene: TRBV10-3
CDR3 DNA: TGTGCCACCCGGACACCCATGAACACTGAAGCTTTCTTT
CDR3 protein: CATRTPMNTEAFF

clone size: NA
D gene: NA
J gene: TRBJ2-4
CDR3 length: 12
V gene: TRBV20-1
CDR3 DNA: TGCAGTGCTAGAGATGTTTCGGGCATTCAGTACTTC
CDR3 protein: CSARDVSGIQYF

clone size: once
D gene: TRBD1
J gene: TRBJ2-7
CDR3 length: 16
V gene: TRBV7-2
CDR3 DNA: TGTGCCAGCAGCCACGGAAGGACAGGGGGTAGGTACGAGCAGTACTTC
CDR3 protein: CASSHGRTGGRYEQYF

clone size: NA
D gene: NA
J gene: TRBJ1-1
CDR3 length: 13
V gene: TRBV6-5
CDR3 DNA: TGTGCCAGCAGTTATGGGGGAAGCACTGAAGCTTTCTTT
CDR3 protein: CASSYGGSTEAFF

clone size: NA
D gene: NA
J gene: TRBJ2-5
CDR3 length: 16
V gene: TRBV15
CDR3 DNA: TGTGCCACCACCCGGGGGGCAGGGGGGATAAAGGAGACCCAGTACTTC
CDR3 protein: CATTRGAGGIKETQYF

clone size: NA
D gene: NA
J gene: TRBJ1-2
CDR3 length: 13
V gene: TRBV12-3/TRBV12-4
CDR3 DNA: TGTGCCAGCAGTTTTCAAGGACCGGAAGGCTACACCTTC
CDR3 protein: CASSFQGPEGYTF

clone size: few
D gene: NA
J gene: TRBJ1-2
CDR3 length: 12
V gene: TRBV6-5
CDR3 DNA: TGTGCCAGCGCGACGGGGCAAGGTGGCTACACCTTC
CDR3 protein: CASATGQGGYTF

clone size: NA
D gene: TRBD1
J gene: TRBJ1-4
CDR3 length: 16
V gene: TRBV5-1
CDR3 DNA: TGCGCCAGCAGCACCGGGACAGGGATTCTCCGGGAAAAACTGTTTTTT
CDR3 protein: CASSTGTGILREKLFF

clone size: few
D gene: NA
J gene: TRBJ1-1
CDR3 length: 14
V gene: TRBV5-1
CDR3 DNA: TGCGCCAGCAGCTGGAAACAGGGCGACACTGAAGCTTTCTTT
CDR3 protein: CASSWKQGDTEAFF

clone size: many
D gene: TRBD1
J gene: TRBJ2-7
CDR3 length: 14
V gene: TRBV6-6
CDR3 DNA: TGTGCCAGCAGCCCTACAGGGGCCTCCTACGAGCAGTACTTC
CDR3 protein: CASSPTGASYEQYF

clone size: many
D gene: NA
J gene: TRBJ1-1
CDR3 length: 13
V gene: TRBV12-3/TRBV12-4
CDR3 DNA: TGTGCCAGCAGTCCACGGACAGACACTGAAGCTTTCTTT
CDR3 protein: CASSPRTDTEAFF

clone size: many
D gene: TRBD1
J gene: TRBJ1-2
CDR3 length: 15
V gene: TRBV7-8
CDR3 DNA: TGTGCCAGCAGTCCCGGGACAGCATCTAACTATGGCTACACCTTC
CDR3 protein: CASSPGTASNYGYTF

clone size: many
D gene: NA
J gene: TRBJ1-2
CDR3 length: 12
V gene: TRBV7-8
CDR3 DNA: TGTGCCAGCAGCTTAGGAGGGTTTGGCTACACCTTC
CDR3 protein: CASSLGGFGYTF

clone size: NA
D gene: NA
J gene: TRBJ1-4
CDR3 length: 13
V gene: TRBV5-1
CDR3 DNA: TGCGCCAGCGCCCTCGAGGAAGGTGAAAAACTGTTTTTT
CDR3 protein: CASALEEGEKLFF

clone size: NA
D gene: NA
J gene: TRBJ2-4
CDR3 length: 16
V gene: TRBV2
CDR3 DNA: TGTGCCAGCGGTGAAGGGGCAGGGACAGCCAAAAACATTCAGTACTTC
CDR3 protein: CASGEGAGTAKNIQYF

clone size: few
D gene: NA
J gene: TRBJ1-1
CDR3 length: 15
V gene: TRBV10-3
CDR3 DNA: TGTGCCATCAGGGCCAGGGACGGATCGAACACTGAAGCTTTCTTT
CDR3 protein: CAIRARDGSNTEAFF

clone size: NA
D gene: TRBD2
J gene: TRBJ2-7
CDR3 length: 15
V gene: TRBV10-3
CDR3 DNA: TGTGCCATCAGTGAGTCGATGCGGGAGGGTTTCGAGCAGTACTTC
CDR3 protein: CAISESMREGFEQYF

clone size: once
D gene: NA
J gene: TRBJ1-5
CDR3 length: 18
V gene: TRBV12-3/TRBV12-4
CDR3 DNA: TGTGCCAGCAGTTATCATCTCCGACCGGGGGGTATTGTTCAGCCCCAGCATTTT
CDR3 protein: CASSYHLRPGGIVQPQHF

clone size: many
D gene: NA
J gene: TRBJ2-2
CDR3 length: 12
V gene: TRBV2
CDR3 DNA: TGTGCCAGCGTACAGGGAGGCGGGGAGCTGTTTTTT
CDR3 protein: CASVQGGGELFF

clone size: many
D gene: NA
J gene: TRBJ1-1
CDR3 length: 14
V gene: TRBV7-8
CDR3 DNA: TGTGCCAGCAGCTTACGAAGGGTGAACACTGAAGCTTTCTTT
CDR3 protein: CASSLRRVNTEAFF

clone size: few
D gene: TRBD2
J gene: TRBJ2-5
CDR3 length: 15
V gene: TRBV4-1
CDR3 DNA: TGCGCCAGCAGCCAAGATCGGGGGGTTAGTGAGACCCAGTACTTC
CDR3 protein: CASSQDRGVSETQYF

clone size: many
D gene: NA
J gene: TRBJ2-5
CDR3 length: 14
V gene: TRBV2
CDR3 DNA: TGTACCAGCATTGAGGGAGGGGGTCGAGAGACCCAGTACTTC
CDR3 protein: CTSIEGGGRETQYF

clone size: many
D gene: TRBD1
J gene: TRBJ1-2
CDR3 length: 13
V gene: TRBV2
CDR3 DNA: TGTGCCAGCAGAACAGGGGTCGGCTATGGCTACACCTTC
CDR3 protein: CASRTGVGYGYTF

clone size: few
D gene: NA
J gene: TRBJ2-5
CDR3 length: 15
V gene: TRBV20-1
CDR3 DNA: TGCAGTGCTAGCCGTTGGCCAAATTCGGGGGAGACCCAGTACTTC
CDR3 protein: CSASRWPNSGETQYF

clone size: once
D gene: TRBD1
J gene: TRBJ1-1
CDR3 length: 15
V gene: TRBV29-1
CDR3 DNA: TGCAGCGTTGTCAGGGTGGACAGGGGGCTCGCTGAAGCTTTCTTT
CDR3 protein: CSVVRVDRGLAEAFF

clone size: NA
D gene: TRBD1
J gene: TRBJ1-3
CDR3 length: 16
V gene: TRBV7-3
CDR3 DNA: TGTGCCAGCAGCTTAGGGGGACAGGGGGCTGGAAACACCATATATTTT
CDR3 protein: CASSLGGQGAGNTIYF

clone size: NA
D gene: TRBD1
J gene: TRBJ2-7
CDR3 length: 14
V gene: TRBV7-9
CDR3 DNA: TGTGCCAGCAGCCGAACAGGGGCCCCTGAAGAGCAGTACTTC
CDR3 protein: CASSRTGAPEEQYF

clone size: NA
D gene: NA
J gene: TRBJ1-5
CDR3 length: 16
V gene: TRBV3-1
CDR3 DNA: TGTGCCAGCAGCCAAGGTATGGGGGCGTGGGCTCAGCCCCAGCATTTT
CDR3 protein: CASSQGMGAWAQPQHF

clone size: NA
D gene: TRBD1
J gene: TRBJ1-1
CDR3 length: 16
V gene: TRBV25-1
CDR3 DNA: TGTGCCAGCAGTGCCGGGCGGGACAGGTTGAACACTGAAGCTTTCTTT
CDR3 protein: CASSAGRDRLNTEAFF

clone size: many
D gene: NA
J gene: TRBJ2-5
CDR3 length: 13
V gene: TRBV5-8
CDR3 DNA: TGTGCCAGCAGCTTGTACTTTCAAGAGACCCAGTACTTC
CDR3 protein: CASSLYFQETQYF

clone size: NA
D gene: TRBD1
J gene: TRBJ2-2
CDR3 length: 17
V gene: TRBV19
CDR3 DNA: TGTGCCAGTAGTGCACGAGGGACAGGGGGTTTCAACGGGGAGCTGTTTTTT
CDR3 protein: CASSARGTGGFNGELFF

clone size: many
D gene: NA
J gene: TRBJ1-1
CDR3 length: 13
V gene: TRBV19
CDR3 DNA: TGTGCCAGTAGTAATCGGGGGTACACTGAAGCTTTCTTT
CDR3 protein: CASSNRGYTEAFF

clone size: NA
D gene: NA
J gene: TRBJ2-7
CDR3 length: 11
V gene: TRBV10-3
CDR3 DNA: TGTGCCAGCAGTGAATCTAACGAGCAGTACTTC
CDR3 protein: CASSESNEQYF

clone size: NA
D gene: TRBD1
J gene: TRBJ1-2
CDR3 length: 16
V gene: TRBV19
CDR3 DNA: TGTGCCAGCAGTCCCCGACAGGGAAACCAACTTTATGGCTACACCTTC
CDR3 protein: CASSPRQGNQLYGYTF